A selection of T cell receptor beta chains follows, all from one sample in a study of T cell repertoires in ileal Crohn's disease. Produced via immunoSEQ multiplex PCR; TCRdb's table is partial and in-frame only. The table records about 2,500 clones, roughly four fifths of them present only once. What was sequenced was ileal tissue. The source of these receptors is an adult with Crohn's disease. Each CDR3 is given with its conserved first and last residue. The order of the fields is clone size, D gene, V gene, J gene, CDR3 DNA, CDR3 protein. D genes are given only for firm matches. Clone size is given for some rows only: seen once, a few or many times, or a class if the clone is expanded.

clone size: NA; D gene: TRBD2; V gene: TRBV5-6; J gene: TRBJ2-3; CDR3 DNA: TGTGCCAGCAGCTTAAGCGGGAGGAACACAGATACGCAGTATTTT; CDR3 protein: CASSLSGRNTDTQYF
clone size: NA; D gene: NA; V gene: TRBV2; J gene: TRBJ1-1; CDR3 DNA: TGTGCCAGCAGCGGCCGGGACACCTATGGGTTTTCTTGCTTT; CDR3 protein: CASSGRDTYGFSCF
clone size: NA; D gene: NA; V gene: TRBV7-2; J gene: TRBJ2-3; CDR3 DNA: TGTGCCAGCAGCTTATCCCTACCCACAGATACGCAGTATTTT; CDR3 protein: CASSLSLPTDTQYF
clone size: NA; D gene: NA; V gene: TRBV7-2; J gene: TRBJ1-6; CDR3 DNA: TGTGCCAGCAGCTCGCTAGGGCTTGGGAATTCACCCCTCCACTTT; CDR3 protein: CASSSLGLGNSPLHF
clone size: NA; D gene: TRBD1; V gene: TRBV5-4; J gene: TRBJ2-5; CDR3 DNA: TGTGCCAGCAGCTTCGGGGACAGGCAAGAGACCCAGTACTTC; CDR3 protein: CASSFGDRQETQYF
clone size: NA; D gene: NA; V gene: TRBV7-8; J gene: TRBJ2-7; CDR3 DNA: TGTGCCAGCAGCACGGGGACAACGGGAGAGCAGTACTTC; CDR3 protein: CASSTGTTGEQYF
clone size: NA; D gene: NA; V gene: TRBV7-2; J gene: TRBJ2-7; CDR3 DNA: TGTGCCAGCAGCTCCCAGGGCTACGAGCAGTACTTC; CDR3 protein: CASSSQGYEQYF
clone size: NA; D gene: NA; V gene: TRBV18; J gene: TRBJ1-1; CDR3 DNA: TGTGCCAGCTCACCATCCAGGACTGAAGCTTTCTTT; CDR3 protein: CASSPSRTEAFF
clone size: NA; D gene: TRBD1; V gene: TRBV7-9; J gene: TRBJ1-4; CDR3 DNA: TGTGCCAGCAGCTCGGACAGGCTAACTAATGAAAAACTGTTTTTT; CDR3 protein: CASSSDRLTNEKLFF
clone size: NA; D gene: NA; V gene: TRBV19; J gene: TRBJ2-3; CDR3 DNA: TGTGCCAGTAGTATAGACAGGCGAACAGATACGCAGTATTTT; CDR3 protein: CASSIDRRTDTQYF
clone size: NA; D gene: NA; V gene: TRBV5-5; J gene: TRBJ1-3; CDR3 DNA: TGTGCCAGCAGCACGGGAACGGGGCTGAGGGGAAACACCATATATTTT; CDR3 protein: CASSTGTGLRGNTIYF
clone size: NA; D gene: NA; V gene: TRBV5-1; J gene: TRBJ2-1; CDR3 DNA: TGCGCCAGCAGCCTGGACTCCTCTCCGCAGTTCTTC; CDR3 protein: CASSLDSSPQFF
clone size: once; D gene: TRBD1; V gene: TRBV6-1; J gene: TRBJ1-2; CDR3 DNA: TGTGCCAGCATTCAGACAGGGGCGGGATATGGCTACACCTTC; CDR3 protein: CASIQTGAGYGYTF
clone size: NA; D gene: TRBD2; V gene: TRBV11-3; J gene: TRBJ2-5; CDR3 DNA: TGTGCCAGCAGCCCAGCGACTAGCGGGAGACAAGAGACCCAGTACTTC; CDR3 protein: CASSPATSGRQETQYF
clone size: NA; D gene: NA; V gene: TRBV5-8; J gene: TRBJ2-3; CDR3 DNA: TGTGCCAGCAGTTTCAACCGGCTAGATTACACAGATACGCAGTATTTT; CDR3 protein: CASSFNRLDYTDTQYF
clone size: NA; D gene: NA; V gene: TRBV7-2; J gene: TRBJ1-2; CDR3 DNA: TGTGCCAGCAGCTTAGGTGGGACGAGGGGCTACACCTTC; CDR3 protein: CASSLGGTRGYTF
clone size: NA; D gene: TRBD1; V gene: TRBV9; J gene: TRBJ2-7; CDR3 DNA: TGTGCCAGCAGCGGGACAGGGTACGAGCAGTACTTC; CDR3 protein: CASSGTGYEQYF
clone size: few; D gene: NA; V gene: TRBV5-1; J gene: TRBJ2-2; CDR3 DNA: TGCGCCAGCAGCCTCGGGACCGATTACACCGGGGAGCTGTTTTTT; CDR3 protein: CASSLGTDYTGELFF
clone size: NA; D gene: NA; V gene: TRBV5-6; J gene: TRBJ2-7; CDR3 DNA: TGTGCCAGCAGCTTGGGGGGGGTTAGATCCTACGAGCAGTACTTC; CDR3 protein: CASSLGGVRSYEQYF
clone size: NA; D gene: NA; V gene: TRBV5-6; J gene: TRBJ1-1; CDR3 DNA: TGTGCCAGCAGCTTGGAGATGCGACAGAACACTGAAGCTTTCTTT; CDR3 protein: CASSLEMRQNTEAFF
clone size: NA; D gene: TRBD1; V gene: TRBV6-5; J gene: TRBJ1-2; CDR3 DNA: TGTGCCAGCAGTTGGACAGGGGGCGGCTATGGCTACACCTTC; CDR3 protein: CASSWTGGGYGYTF
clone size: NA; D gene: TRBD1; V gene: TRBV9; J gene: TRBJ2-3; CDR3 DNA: TGTGCCAGCAGCTTTGGACAGGGCAGCACAGATACGCAGTATTTT; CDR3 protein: CASSFGQGSTDTQYF
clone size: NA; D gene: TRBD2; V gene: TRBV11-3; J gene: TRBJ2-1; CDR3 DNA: TGTGCCAGCAGCTTCCTTGGGTCGGGAGGGCCCTACAATGAGCAGTTCTTC; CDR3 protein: CASSFLGSGGPYNEQFF
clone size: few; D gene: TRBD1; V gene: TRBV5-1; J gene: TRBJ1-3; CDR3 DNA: TGCGCCAGCAGCTTGCAAGGGGGCGGATTTGCTGACACCATATATTTT; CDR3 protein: CASSLQGGGFADTIYF
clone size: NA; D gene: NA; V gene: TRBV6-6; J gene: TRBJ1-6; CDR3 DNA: TGTGCCAGCACCCCTAGGGATAATTCACCCCTCCACTTT; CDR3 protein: CASTPRDNSPLHF
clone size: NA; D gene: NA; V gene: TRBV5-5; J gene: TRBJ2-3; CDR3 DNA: TGTGCCAGCAGCTTGGGTCTAGCGTTTTCCGATACGCAGTATTTT; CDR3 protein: CASSLGLAFSDTQYF
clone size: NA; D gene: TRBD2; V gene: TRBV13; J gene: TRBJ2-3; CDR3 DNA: TGTGCCAGCAGCTCTAGCGGGACCTACGTGGGTACGCAGTATTTT; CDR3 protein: CASSSSGTYVGTQYF
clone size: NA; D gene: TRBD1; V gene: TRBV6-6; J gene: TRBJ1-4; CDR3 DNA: TGTGCCAGCAGTTACTCTGGACAGGGGGGTGAAAAACTGTTTTTT; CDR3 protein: CASSYSGQGGEKLFF
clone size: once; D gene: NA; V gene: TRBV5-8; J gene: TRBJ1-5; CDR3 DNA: TGTGCCAGTACCGAGGGCACGCGGCTAGGCAATCAGCCCCAGCATTTT; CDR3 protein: CASTEGTRLGNQPQHF
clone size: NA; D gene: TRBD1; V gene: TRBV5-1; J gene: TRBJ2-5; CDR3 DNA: TGCGCCAGCAAAGGACAGGGGGCCGGGGAGACCCAGTACTTC; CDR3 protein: CASKGQGAGETQYF
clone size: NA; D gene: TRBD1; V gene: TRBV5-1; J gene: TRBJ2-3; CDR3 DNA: TGCGCCAGCAGCCCCGGACAGGGGGCTGATACGCAGTATTTT; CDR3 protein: CASSPGQGADTQYF
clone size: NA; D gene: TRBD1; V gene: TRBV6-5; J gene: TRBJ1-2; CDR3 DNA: TGTGCCAGCAGTCAGGGGGGGAACTATGGCTACACCTTC; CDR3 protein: CASSQGGNYGYTF
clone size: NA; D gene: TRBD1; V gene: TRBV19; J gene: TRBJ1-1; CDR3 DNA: TGTGCCAGTACCCTAAGGGGTGGACAGGGTACTGAAGCTTTCTTT; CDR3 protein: CASTLRGGQGTEAFF
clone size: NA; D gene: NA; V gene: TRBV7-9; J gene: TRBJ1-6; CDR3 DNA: TGTGCCAGCAGCTTAGGAGGTCTGGATTCACCCCTCCACTTT; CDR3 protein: CASSLGGLDSPLHF
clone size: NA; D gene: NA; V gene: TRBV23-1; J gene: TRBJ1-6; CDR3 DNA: TGCGCCAGCAGCCAAAGGACAGTAGATTCACCCCTCCACTTT; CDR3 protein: CASSQRTVDSPLHF
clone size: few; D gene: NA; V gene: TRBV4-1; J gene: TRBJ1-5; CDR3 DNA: TGCGCCAGCAGCCAAAGTTTAGGGGCAAGGCAGCCCCAGCATTTT; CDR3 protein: CASSQSLGARQPQHF